The clone carrying this T cell receptor (beta chain) has a handful of counts. Its antigen is not known. Germline trimming cut 5 bases from V and 5 bases from J; bases unmatched to any gene: 11. This CDR3 comprises 15 residues. The data were taken from a study of identical twins. Study results and caveats: Abundant cord blood beta clonotypes carried fewer insertions; memory repertoires showed none.

MiXCR, applied by TCRdb to the 5' RACE reads, yields one record per CDR3 protein. The profile covers approximately 680,000 distinct CDR3 sequences, with 7% to 7.5% appearing a single time and roughly 1.5% taken by the ten largest. This sample also appeared in a second study, on yellow fever vaccine responses in identical twins. Turning to that study: Each twin's T cell response to the vaccine was reported to look partly convergent and partly personalized.

V is TRBV12-3 or TRBV12-4 and J is TRBJ2-5; the match to TRBD2 covers 7 bases. The sequence was obtained from a woman between 18 and 29 years old in good health. Sample: PBMCs. The CDR3 DNA reads as TGTGCCAGCAGTCTGCCTAGCGGCCGGGGGGAGACCCAGTACTTC. It yields the protein CASSLPSGRGETQYF.